Presented here are 11 T cell receptor beta chains from one specimen sequenced in a study of blood T cell repertoires in COVID-19. The method was immunoSEQ multiplex PCR; TCRdb's version includes in-frame clones alone and lacks a portion of them. This table holds about 59,000 clones, 70% to 85% found once. The sequenced material came from peripheral blood. All receptors derive from a man aged 55 to 70 with acute or convalescent COVID-19.

The gene calls are TRBV5-1 and TRBJ2-7; TRBD2 matches at 13 bases. From germline, CDR1 is SGHRS and CDR2 YFSETQ. V shed 4 bases and J 5 bases; nucleotides not matched to a gene: 3. CDR3 size: 14 residues. This CDR3 reads CASSPGLAGNEQYF. As DNA, the CDR3 is TGCGCCAGCAGCCCGGGACTAGCGGGGAACGAGCAGTACTTC.

The rearrangement uses TRBV7-9 and TRBJ1-1; no clear D. Per germline, CDR1 SEHNR and CDR2 FQNEAQ (reference sequence). Trimming left V 5 bases short and J 3 bases short, with 4 bases between. The CDR3 consists of 11 residues. The DNA for the CDR3 is TGTGCCAGCAGCACGGACACTGAAGCTTTCTTT. As protein: CASSTDTEAFF.

The gene calls are TRBV7-6 and TRBJ2-1, with 10 positions matching TRBD2. The CDR3 runs to 17 residues. From germline, CDR1 is SGHVS and CDR2 FNYEAQ. Germline trimming cut 2 bases from V and 4 bases from J; bases unmatched to any gene: 8. The CDR3 sequence: CASSLLSGRATYNEQFF. The CDR3 DNA is TGTGCCAGCAGCTTATTGAGCGGGAGGGCCACTTACAATGAGCAGTTCTTC.

The gene calls are TRBV28 and TRBJ2-7; 8 nucleotides agree with TRBD1. The CDR3 has 15 residues. In germline, CDR1 is MDHEN, CDR2 SYDVKM. V trimming: 5 bases; J trimming: 2 bases; junction bases outside the gene matches: 8. The CDR3 here is CASSTPGQEAYEQYF. The CDR3 nucleotides are TGTGCCAGCAGTACCCCGGGACAGGAAGCCTACGAGCAGTACTTC.

The chain employs TRBV5-4 and TRBJ1-6, with 8 bases identical to TRBD1. V lost 5 bases to trimming and J lost 8 bases; unmatched junction nucleotides: 6. The CDR3 is 14 residues long. CDR1 and CDR2 from the germline V gene are SGHNT and YYREEE (reference sequence). Written as DNA, the CDR3 is TGTGCCAGCAGTTCTACAGGGGGGCATTCACCCCTCCACTTT. Translating it yields CASSSTGGHSPLHF.

The rearrangement joins TRBV28 to TRBJ2-7, with TRBD2 identical over 8 bases. The CDR3 spans 13 residues. V gave up 7 bases and J gave up 5 bases; unmatched junction bases: 7. Germline CDR1 is MDHEN and CDR2 is SYDVKM. The CDR3 here is CASTGTSYHEQYF. CDR3 bases: TGTGCCAGCACGGGGACTAGTTATCACGAGCAGTACTTC.

The chain joins TRBV6-6 to TRBJ2-7, with a possible D match to TRBD2 (6 bases). This CDR3 has 15 amino acids. V lost 0 bases, J lost 4 bases, and 13 bases lay in between. The germline CDR1 and CDR2 sequences are MNHNY and SVGAGI (reference sequence). The CDR3: CASSYSGTRPYEQYF. The CDR3 coding sequence is TGTGCCAGCAGTTACTCGGGGACTCGTCCGTACGAGCAGTACTTC.

This clone has a handful of counts. The chain couples TRBV28 to TRBJ1-4; tentative D call: TRBD1 (6 bases). Germline V gene lookup returns CDR1 MDHEN and CDR2 SYDVKM. This CDR3 has 16 amino acids. Trimming pared 6 bases from V and 8 bases from J, leaving 22 bases between. CDR3 in amino acids: CASSLNLPGDEEKLFF. The CDR3 DNA follows: TGTGCCAGCAGCTTAAACCTCCCAGGGGATGAAGAAAAACTGTTTTTT.

This chain connects TRBV5-1 to TRBJ2-1; possible D gene TRBD2, 6 bases. Germline assignment: CDR1 SGHRS and CDR2 YFSETQ. V lost 0 bases to trimming and J lost 1 base, with 11 bases between them. The CDR3 contains 16 residues. In DNA form, the CDR3 reads TGCGCCAGCAGCTTGGGCAGCGGGCTTTCCTACAATGAGCAGTTCTTC. This encodes CASSLGSGLSYNEQFF.

The chain uses TRBV6-1 and TRBJ1-5, with unresolved D. The CDR3 is 13 residues long. Between the trimmed V and J ends, which lost 2 bases and 7 bases, there was a span of 9 bases. Per germline, CDR1 MNHNS and CDR2 SASEGT. Here the CDR3 DNA reads TGTGCCAGCAGTGAAAGAGAGGGACAGCCCCAGCATTTT. Protein sequence: CASSEREGQPQHF.

This clone occurred once. The V call is TRBV29-1, the J call TRBJ2-2, with no clear D. Trimming took 3 bases from V and 4 from J, leaving 9 bases between them. Germline CDR1 reads SQVTM; CDR2 reads ANQGSEA. CDR3 length: 13 residues. CDR3 loop: CSVDRGVTGELFF. In DNA form, the CDR3 reads TGCAGCGTTGACAGAGGAGTCACCGGGGAGCTGTTTTTT.